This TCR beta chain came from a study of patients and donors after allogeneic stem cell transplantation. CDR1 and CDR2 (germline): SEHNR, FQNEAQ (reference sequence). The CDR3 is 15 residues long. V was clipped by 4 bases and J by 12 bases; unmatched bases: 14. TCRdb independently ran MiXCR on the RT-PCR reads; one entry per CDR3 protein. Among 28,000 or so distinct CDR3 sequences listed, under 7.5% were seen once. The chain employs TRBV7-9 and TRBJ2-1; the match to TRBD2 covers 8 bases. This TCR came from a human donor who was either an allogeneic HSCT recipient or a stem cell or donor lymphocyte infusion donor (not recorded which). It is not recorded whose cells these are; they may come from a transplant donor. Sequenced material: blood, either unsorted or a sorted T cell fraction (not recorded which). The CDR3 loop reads CASSSPGLGGYGQFF. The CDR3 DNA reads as TGTGCCAGCAGCTCCCCGGGACTAGGGGGTTATGGGCAGTTCTTC. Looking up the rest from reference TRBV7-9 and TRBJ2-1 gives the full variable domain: DTGVSQNPRHKITKRGQNVTFRCDPISEHNRLYWYRQTLGQGPEFLTYFQNEAQLEKSRLLSDRFSAERPKGSFSTLEIQRTEQGDSAMYLCASSSPGLGGYGQFFGPGTRLTVL.